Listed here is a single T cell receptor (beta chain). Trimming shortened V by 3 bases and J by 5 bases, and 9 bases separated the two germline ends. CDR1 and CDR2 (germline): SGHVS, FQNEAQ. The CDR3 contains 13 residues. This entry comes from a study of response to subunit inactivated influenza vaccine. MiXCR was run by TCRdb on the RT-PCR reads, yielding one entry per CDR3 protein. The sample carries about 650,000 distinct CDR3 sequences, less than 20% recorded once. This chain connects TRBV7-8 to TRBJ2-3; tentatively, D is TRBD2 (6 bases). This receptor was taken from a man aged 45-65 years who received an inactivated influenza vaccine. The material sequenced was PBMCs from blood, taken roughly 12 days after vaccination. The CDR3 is CASSLAGRDTQYF. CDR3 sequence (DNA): TGTGCCAGCAGCTTGGCGGGAAGAGATACGCAGTATTTT.